The 31 T cell receptor beta chains listed next were all sequenced from one sample in a study of identical twins. TCRdb re-derived calls from the 5' RACE reads in MiXCR, one entry per CDR3 protein. This sample has roughly 280,000 distinct CDR3 sequences, with 8.5% to 9.5% found just once. The same data also contributed to another study, on yellow fever vaccine responses in identical twins.

Sequenced: CD8+ T cells sorted from blood. These receptors were obtained from a woman younger than 30 in good health.

Details on this clonotype: The junction shows a germline mismatch at one end, possibly a read error. The J gene is TRBJ2-1, the V gene TRBV20-1; 7 bases agree with TRBD2. CDR3 length equals 17 residues. Germline assignment: CDR1 DFQATT and CDR2 SNEGSKA (reference sequence). DNA of the CDR3: TGCAGTGCCAGAGGGACGGGAGCGGGGCACACCTTGAATGAGCAGTTCTTC. It yields the protein CSARGTGAGHTLNEQFF.

This clonotype was recorded a few times. The V and J genes are TRBV20-1 and TRBJ2-7, with D tentatively TRBD2 (6 bases). The V end lost 3 bases, the J end lost 1 base, and 13 bases lay between the germline ends. Looked up from germline, CDR1 is DFQATT and CDR2 is SNEGSKA (reference sequence). The length of the CDR3 is 14 residues. CDR3 DNA: TGCAGTGCTAGTCGGGCTAGCGTGTCCTACGAGCAGTACTTC. This codes for CSASRASVSYEQYF.

This clonotype has ten or more counts. The V and J genes are TRBV25-1 and TRBJ2-7, with D tentatively TRBD2 (6 bases). The CDR3 runs 16 residues. From germline, CDR1 is MGHDK and CDR2 SYGVNS. The V gene lost 10 bases and the J gene lost 0 bases, with 22 bases spanning the gap. The CDR3 region has the DNA TGTGCCATCCCTCCCCGCAGAAACGGGAGCTCCTACGAGCAGTACTTC. This sequence encodes CAIPPRRNGSSYEQYF.

The chain couples TRBV24-1 to TRBJ2-7, with D perhaps matching TRBD1 or TRBD2 (5 bases each). V shed 2 bases and J shed 4 bases, with 5 bases lying between them. The CDR3 loop spans 12 amino acids. Germline loops: CDR1 KGHDR, CDR2 SFDVKD. In nucleotides, the CDR3 is TGTGCCACCAGTGATTGGGGGTACGAGCAGTACTTC. Encoded protein: CATSDWGYEQYF.

Worth noting for this clonotype: Since a much larger clone is just one base distant, this may be a read error. This chain joins TRBV4-3 and TRBJ2-2; 10 bases are a match to TRBD1. Germline lookup yields CDR1 LGHNA and CDR2 YSLEER. This CDR3 is built from 14 residues. Here the CDR3 DNA reads TGCGCCAGCAGCCTGGGACAGGGGACCGGGAAGCTGTTTTTT. This translates into CASSLGQGTGKLFF.

At least ten counts were recorded for this clonotype. The genes are TRBV7-9 and TRBJ2-7; D might be TRBD2 (6 bases). Germline V gene data show CDR1 as SEHNR and CDR2 as FQNEAQ (reference sequence). The ends were cut back, 1 base at V and 4 bases at J, with 8 bases in the middle. The CDR3 runs 13 residues. The CDR3 DNA reads TGTGCCAGCAGCTTAGAAGGAGGGTACGAGCAGTACTTC. Amino acids: CASSLEGGYEQYF. Looking up the rest from reference TRBV7-9 and TRBJ2-7 gives the full variable domain: DTGVSQNPRHKITKRGQNVTFRCDPISEHNRLYWYRQTLGQGPEFLTYFQNEAQLEKSRLLSDRFSAERPKGSFSTLEIQRTEQGDSAMYLCASSLEGGYEQYFGPGTRLTVT.

The chain joins TRBV20-1 to TRBJ2-3; 7 bases fit TRBD2. The CDR3 spans 14 residues. Trimming cost V 5 bases and J 0 bases; bases outside gene matches: 5. Per the germline V gene, CDR1 is DFQATT and CDR2 is SNEGSKA (reference sequence). CDR3 in amino acids: CSAPLAESTDTQYF. In DNA form, the CDR3 reads TGCAGTGCTCCCCTAGCGGAGAGCACAGATACGCAGTATTTT.

In this sample, this clonotype turned up a few times. The chain joins TRBV6-2 or TRBV6-3 to TRBJ2-3, with D perhaps matching TRBD2 (5 bases). The CDR3 covers 15 residues. Germline values: CDR1 MNHEY, CDR2 SVGEGT. The V gene lost 8 bases and the J gene lost 3 bases, with 18 bases spanning the gap. The CDR3 protein is CASGERAGGTDTQYF. For the CDR3, the DNA is TGTGCCAGCGGCGAGAGGGCCGGCGGGACAGATACGCAGTATTTT.

A few counts support this clonotype. The chain is built from TRBV5-1 and TRBJ2-7; perhaps D is TRBD1 or TRBD2 (5 bases each). Germline V lookup: CDR1 SGHRS, CDR2 YFSETQ. Trimming pared 4 bases from V and 11 bases from J, leaving 13 bases between. The CDR3 is 11 amino acids. The CDR3 loop reads CASSAGGEKYF. Written as DNA, the CDR3 is TGCGCCAGCAGCGCTGGGGGAGAGAAGTACTTC.

The sample holds a few counts of this clonotype. CDR3 sequence reads: CASGFEPHDSQNTEAFF. CDR3 sequence (DNA): TGTGCTAGTGGTTTTGAACCTCATGACAGTCAGAACACTGAAGCTTTCTTT. The gene calls are TRBV12-5 and TRBJ1-1; D might be TRBD1 (5 bases). V gave up 3 bases and J gave up 1 base, with 18 bases separating them. Germline assignment: CDR1 LGHNT and CDR2 FRNRAP. This CDR3 is 17 amino acids long.

This clonotype was found a few times. This rearrangement joins TRBV4-1 to TRBJ2-7; 11 bases are shared with TRBD2. Germline assignment: CDR1 MGHRA and CDR2 YSYEKL. There are 16 residues in the CDR3. The V gene end was trimmed by 0 bases and the J gene end by 6 bases; junction bases not matched to a gene: 7. CDR3 region: CASSQDPTSGSSEQYF. The CDR3 region has the DNA TGCGCCAGCAGCCAAGATCCCACTAGCGGGAGTTCCGAGCAGTACTTC.

To note about this clonotype: The junction shows a germline mismatch at one end, possibly a read error. The chain joins TRBV6-5 to TRBJ1-1; no firm D call. The CDR3 extends over 12 amino acids. The germline gives CDR1 MNHEY, CDR2 SVGAGI. DNA for the CDR3: TGTGCCAGCGGAAGTATTCTCACTGAAGCTCTCTTT. As protein: CASGSILTEALF.

The sample holds many counts of this clonotype. The chain links TRBV7-9 to TRBJ2-5; the D gene is possibly TRBD1 (5 bases). Trimming shortened V by 2 bases and J by 3 bases, and 13 bases separated the two germline ends. The CDR3 runs 15 residues. CDR1 SEHNR and CDR2 FQNEAQ come from the germline V gene (reference sequence). In nucleotides, the CDR3 is TGTGCCAGCAGCTTAAAGGAGTCAGGGAAAGAGACCCAGTACTTC. It codes for CASSLKESGKETQYF.

This clonotype was picked up many times. The V call is TRBV4-3, the J call TRBJ1-2, with 7 positions matching TRBD1. Trimming took 5 bases from V and 0 from J; bases not matched to a gene: 9. The CDR3 consists of 16 residues. Germline V gene sequence: CDR1 LGHNA, CDR2 YSLEER. In nucleotides, the CDR3 is TGCGCCAGCAGCTACGGGGCGACAGGGACTAACTATGGCTACACCTTC. It specifies CASSYGATGTNYGYTF.

This clonotype was detected many times. V gene TRBV7-4 combines with J gene TRBJ2-5, with D perhaps TRBD1 (5 bases). Trimming stripped 3 bases from V and 5 bases from J, with 16 bases between. This CDR3 contains 15 residues. CDR1 is SGHVT, CDR2 SQSDAQ, per germline. The CDR3 here is CASSFSRGDLETQYF. CDR3 nucleotide sequence: TGTGCCAGCAGCTTTTCAAGGGGCGATTTGGAGACCCAGTACTTC.

This clonotype was recorded a few times. This chain uses TRBV10-3 with TRBJ1-1; 7 bases agree with TRBD1. The V gene end was trimmed by 3 bases and the J gene end by 3 bases; junction bases not matched to a gene: 7. Germline V CDR1 and CDR2: ENHRY, SYGVKD. This CDR3 comprises 15 residues. The CDR3 DNA reads TGTGCCATCAGTGATACTCGGACAGGACACACTGAAGCTTTCTTT. It translates to CAISDTRTGHTEAFF.

The table lists this clonotype with many counts. This sequence joins TRBV6-1 and TRBJ2-5, with 10 bases matching TRBD2. Trimming removed 6 bases from V and 2 bases from J; junction bases left unmatched: 6. CDR3 length: 15 residues. CDR1 MNHNS and CDR2 SASEGT come from the germline V gene. CDR3 residues: CASSLLAGVQETQYF. DNA of the CDR3: TGTGCCAGCAGCCTCCTAGCGGGAGTGCAAGAGACCCAGTACTTC.

This clonotype was observed many times. The chain couples TRBV4-2 to TRBJ2-3, with D uncertain. The CDR3 has 15 residues. Germline V gene sequence: CDR1 LGHNA, CDR2 YNFKEQ. The V gene lost 1 base and the J gene lost 0 bases, with 8 bases spanning the gap. The CDR3, as DNA: TGTGCCAGCAGCCAAGTTGGAGTGAGCACAGATACGCAGTATTTT. Its protein is CASSQVGVSTDTQYF.

Ten or more counts support this clonotype. V gene TRBV9 combines with J gene TRBJ2-1; TRBD2 is a possible D gene (6 bases). Trimming left V 4 bases short and J 0 bases short, with 17 bases between. The CDR3 contains 17 residues. Germline V gives CDR1 SGDLS, CDR2 YYNGEE. This CDR3 is CASSSRTGGSSYNEQFF. The CDR3 bases are TGTGCCAGCAGCTCACGGACTGGGGGGAGCTCCTACAATGAGCAGTTCTTC. The variable domain in full, with the rest retrieved from reference TRBV9 and TRBJ2-1, is DSGVTQTPKHLITATGQRVTLRCSPRSGDLSVYWYQQSLDQGLQFLIQYYNGEERAKGNILERFSAQQFPDLHSELNLSSLELGDSALYFCASSSRTGGSSYNEQFFGPGTRLTVL.

This clonotype came up a few times. V gene TRBV7-9 combines with J gene TRBJ2-3, with 9 bases lining up with TRBD2. The length of the CDR3 is 16 residues. Germline V lookup: CDR1 SEHNR, CDR2 FQNEAQ (reference sequence). Losses at the gene ends were 5 bases for V and 2 bases for J; bases not matched to a gene: 8. For the CDR3, the DNA is TGTGCCAGCAGCCCATTCCTAGCGGGGTCCACAGATACGCAGTATTTT. It is translated as CASSPFLAGSTDTQYF.

Only a few counts were recorded for this clonotype. In DNA, the CDR3 is TGTGCCAGCAGCTTGAACGGCCCGTACTACGAGCAGTACTTC. Its protein is CASSLNGPYYEQYF. V gene TRBV5-5 combines with J gene TRBJ2-7; D not resolved. Germline V CDR1 and CDR2: SGHKS, YYEKEE (reference sequence). Trimming shortened V by 1 base and J by 3 bases, and 11 bases separated the two germline ends. This CDR3 is built from 14 residues. The entire variable domain, with the rest obtained from reference TRBV5-5 and TRBJ2-7, is as follows: DAGVTQSPTHLIKTRGQQVTLRCSPISGHKSVSWYQQVLGQGPQFIFQYYEKEERGRGNFPDRFSARQFPNYSSELNVNALLLGDSALYLCASSLNGPYYEQYFGPGTRLTVT.

This clonotype appeared a few times. The rearrangement links TRBV7-9 to TRBJ2-7; D is unresolved. Trimming removed 6 bases from V and 2 bases from J, with 8 bases in between. The CDR3 sequence is 12 residues long. Germline assignment: CDR1 SEHNR and CDR2 FQNEAQ (reference sequence). The CDR3 nucleotides are TGTGCCAGCAGTTCCCAGGCCTACGAGCAGTACTTC. Translated, it gives CASSSQAYEQYF.

The sample holds a few counts of this clonotype. The chain employs TRBV12-5 and TRBJ2-5; D gene unclear. The V and J ends lost 3 bases and 1 base respectively, with 6 bases between them. This CDR3 region has 13 residues. Germline V gene data show CDR1 as LGHNT and CDR2 as FRNRAP. DNA of the CDR3: TGTGCTAGTGGTTTATACAGCCAAGAGACCCAGTACTTC. Amino acid sequence: CASGLYSQETQYF.

The J gene is TRBJ2-7, the V gene TRBV20-1, with D perhaps matching TRBD1 (6 bases). The CDR3 runs to 14 residues. Trimming pared 6 bases from V and 4 bases from J, leaving 19 bases between. CDR1 is DFQATT, CDR2 SNEGSKA, per germline (reference sequence). CDR3 sequence: CSARGTQGEYEQYF. In nucleotides, the CDR3 is TGCAGTGCGAGGGGGACCCAAGGGGAATACGAGCAGTACTTC.

The sample holds a few counts of this clonotype. V is TRBV11-1 and J is TRBJ2-1, with 9 bases matching TRBD2. This CDR3 has 18 residues. Germline assignment: CDR1 SGHAT and CDR2 FQDESV (reference sequence). The V segment lost 5 bases and the J segment 7 bases; nucleotides outside the gene matches: 18. CDR3 DNA: TGTGCCAGCAGCACACGGTCCCCTAAGCGGGGGGCAAAAAATGAGCAGTTCTTC. Its translation is CASSTRSPKRGAKNEQFF. Looking up the rest from reference TRBV11-1 and TRBJ2-1 gives the full variable domain: EAEVAQSPRYKITEKSQAVAFWCDPISGHATLYWYRQILGQGPELLVQFQDESVVDDSQLPKDRFSAERLKGVDSTLKIQPAELGDSAMYLCASSTRSPKRGAKNEQFFGPGTRLTVL.

This sequence joins TRBV7-8 and TRBJ2-5; D is unclear. This CDR3 spans 11 amino acids. Germline V gene lookup returns CDR1 SGHVS and CDR2 FQNEAQ. The ends were cut back, 5 bases at V and 5 bases at J, with 6 bases in the middle. CDR3 region: CASSGRETQYF. In DNA, the CDR3 is TGTGCCAGCAGCGGTAGGGAGACCCAGTACTTC. Complete variable domain (other parts from reference TRBV7-8 and TRBJ2-5): GAGVSQSPRYKVAKRGQDVALRCDPISGHVSLFWYQQALGQGPEFLTYFQNEAQLDKSGLPSDRFFAERPEGSVSTLKIQRTQQEDSAVYLCASSGRETQYFGPGTRLLVL.

This clonotype was observed a handful of times. The chain couples TRBV12-3 or TRBV12-4 to TRBJ1-5; maybe TRBD1 (6 bases). The CDR3 consists of 12 residues. The germline V and J ends were trimmed by 5 bases and 6 bases, with 8 bases remaining between them. In nucleotides, the CDR3 is TGTGCCAGCAGTGAGGGGGTTCAGCCCCAGCATTTT. Its translation is CASSEGVQPQHF.

This sequence joins TRBV4-3 and TRBJ2-5, with 9 bases matching TRBD1. The V segment lost 3 bases and the J segment 3 bases; nucleotides outside the gene matches: 5. The CDR3 extends over 15 amino acids. Germline loops: CDR1 LGHNA, CDR2 YSLEER. The CDR3 loop reads CASSHGTGKKETQYF. The CDR3 DNA reads as TGCGCCAGCAGCCATGGGACAGGGAAAAAAGAGACCCAGTACTTC.

In this sample, this clonotype turned up many times. The chain uses TRBV6-4 and TRBJ2-1; a weak D match, TRBD2 (5 bases). The CDR3 extends over 15 amino acids. V was cut by 3 bases and J by 3 bases, with 12 bases left in between. CDR1 is MRHNA, CDR2 SNTAGT, per germline. As DNA, the CDR3 is TGTGCCAGCAGTGATATTGCGGGCGGCTACAATGAGCAGTTCTTC. Translated, it gives CASSDIAGGYNEQFF.

This clonotype was counted ten times or more. V gene TRBV9 combines with J gene TRBJ1-1, with 10 bases identical to TRBD1. The V gene end was trimmed by 3 bases and the J gene end by 1 base; junction bases not matched to a gene: 3. This CDR3 has 15 residues. The germline CDR1 and CDR2 sequences are SGDLS and YYNGEE. CDR3 protein: CASSEDRGRNTEAFF. CDR3 nucleotides: TGTGCCAGCAGCGAGGACAGGGGGAGGAACACTGAAGCTTTCTTT.

This clonotype is labeled medium-sized. The rearrangement joins TRBV20-1 to TRBJ1-6; perhaps TRBD1 as D (5 bases). The CDR3 is made up of 14 amino acids. The germline CDR1 and CDR2 sequences are DFQATT and SNEGSKA (reference sequence). The V end was cut by 1 base, the J end by 5 bases, with 9 bases between. As DNA, the CDR3 is TGCAGTGCTAGAGGCAGGGCTGATAATTCACCCCTCCACTTT. Its translation is CSARGRADNSPLHF.